This TCR beta chain was captured by sequencing in a study of blood T cell repertoires in COVID-19. Whole-study context: T cells, B-cell-depleted T cells, or PBMCs supplied cDNA or gDNA.

In the authors' workflow: It was from reference gene primer amplification that nucleated cell counts were estimated. The protocol was immunoSEQ multiplex PCR, while the TCRdb copy is restricted to in-frame clones and leaves out a portion. From that table come the V and J calls and clone size; the DNA was used to work out D and trimming. In the table there are 200,000 to 300,000 clones, around 88% of which are singletons. Everyone who took part was about 18 to 90 years old, and they came from about two dozen US areas. This CDR3 has 16 residues. In germline, CDR1 is SGHRS, CDR2 YFSETQ. The J segment lost 2 bases and the V segment lost 4 bases, leaving 9 bases of the junction unmatched.

This chain uses TRBV5-1 with TRBJ2-4; 7 bases are shared with TRBD1. The source of this sequence is a woman younger than 45 who had recovered from COVID-19. Sequencing was carried out using PBMCs or T cells enriched from blood (not recorded which). CDR3 DNA sequence: TGCGCCAGCAGCCGGCAGGGGGAGAGGACCAAAAACATTCAGTACTTC. It encodes CASSRQGERTKNIQYF.